The clone carrying this TCR beta chain was detected a few times. The entry originates in a study of blood T cell repertoires in COVID-19. Study-wide background: The United States, Italy and Spain supplied acute and convalescent COVID-19 samples. Nucleic acid was either cDNA or gDNA, and it came from T cells, B-cell-depleted T cells, or PBMCs.

In the study's own analysis: From reference gene primer amplification, estimates of nucleated cell counts were derived. The data were produced by immunoSEQ multiplex PCR, yet TCRdb's version contains in-frame clones alone and is incomplete. V and J calls and clone size are as listed in that table; D and trimming were resolved from the DNA. The sample has about 210,000 clones; 92% are singletons. Trimming cost V 4 bases and J 4 bases; bases outside gene matches: 12. Germline V lookup: CDR1 LGHDT, CDR2 YNNKEL (reference sequence). There are 17 residues in the CDR3. Sequenced: peripheral blood. The receptor was derived from a man aged 30 to 39 with acute or convalescent COVID-19. This rearrangement joins TRBV3-1 (or the pseudogene TRBV3-2) to TRBJ2-1, with 8 bases identical to TRBD2. In DNA, the CDR3 is TGTGCCAGCAGCCCCGGGAGGCGGGGGGCAGGTTACAATGAGCAGTTCTTC. Translated: CASSPGRRGAGYNEQFF.